The TCR beta chain under discussion was sequenced for a study of T cells in Graves' hyperthyroidism and ophthalmopathy. Findings and limits, study-wide: Most clonotypes that expanded in the thyroid above 0.001 also showed up in blood.

The table lists this clonotype with many counts. The antigen is undetermined. From RNA transcripts, TCR beta CDR3 regions were amplified. The TCR CDR3 was amplified in a first-round RT-PCR using the HTBI primer set. TCRdb re-analysed the multiplex PCR reads in MiXCR, keeping a single row per CDR3 protein. There are approximately 600,000 distinct CDR3 sequences in the sample; roughly 14% occur only once, and around 4.5% lies in the top ten. V lost 2 bases to trimming and J lost 5 bases, with 18 bases between them. CDR3 length: 16 amino acids. Duration under 3 months, a NOSPECS grade of at least 4, and a Clinical Activity Score of at least 3 characterized the ophthalmopathy patients. Any patient presenting with uncontrolled infection, other autoimmune disease, pregnancy or lactation was left out. Diagnoses were made from clinical symptoms, serum measures (thyroxine and TRAb), thyroid ultrasound and orbital computed tomography.

Sequencing used blood. This sequence was found in a woman in her thirties or forties with Graves' ophthalmopathy. The genes are TRBV12-3 or TRBV12-4 and TRBJ1-2; D remains unclear. Here the CDR3 reads CASSLQVGVETYGYTF. The CDR3, as DNA: TGTGCCAGCAGTTTACAAGTCGGGGTGGAGACTTATGGCTACACCTTC.